This entry describes one T cell receptor beta chain. Its antigen is unknown. The CDR3 is 15 amino acids. V trimming: 2 bases; J trimming: 5 bases; junction bases outside the gene matches: 5. Looked up from germline, CDR1 is MNHNS and CDR2 is SASEGT. Clinical symptoms, serum thyroxine, TRAb, thyroid ultrasound and orbital computed tomography informed diagnoses. The PBMCs were taken from less than 11 ml of fresh peripheral blood. This record belongs to a study of T cells in Graves' hyperthyroidism and ophthalmopathy. Regarding the study as a whole: In simple terms, a model built on 13 V-J features told ophthalmopathy apart from stable hyperthyroidism. In the blood, most expanded thyroid clonotypes above 0.001 appeared as well.

TCR beta CDR3 regions were amplified from RNA transcripts. HTBI primers were used for first-round RT-PCR of the TCR CDR3. TCRdb re-analysed the multiplex PCR reads in MiXCR, keeping a single row per CDR3 protein. In the table there are about 380,000 distinct CDR3 sequences, around 18% of which are singletons. Sequenced: blood. The TCR originated in a man aged 18 to 35 with Graves' ophthalmopathy. The chain couples TRBV6-1 to TRBJ2-3, with 9 bases fitting TRBD1. The CDR3 nucleotides read TGTGCCAGCAGTGAACCTGGACAGGGGTTAGATACGCAGTATTTT. It translates to CASSEPGQGLDTQYF.